The 12 T cell receptor beta chains in this list originate from one sample, sequenced in a study of OX40 agonist ivuxolimab in advanced cancers. The protocol was immunoSEQ multiplex PCR, while the TCRdb copy is restricted to in-frame clones and leaves out a portion. The table lists tens of thousands of clones, roughly 85% of them singletons. The specimen comprised CD4+ or CD8+ T cells sorted from blood, sampled in a trial of the OX40 agonist ivuxolimab. These TCRs come from an adult with an advanced solid tumor such as melanoma, head and neck, liver or kidney cancer.

This rearrangement joins TRBV4-2 to TRBJ2-2; D is ambiguous. There are 15 residues in the CDR3. The V and J ends lost 2 bases and 4 bases respectively, with 11 bases between them. Germline assignment: CDR1 LGHNA and CDR2 YNFKEQ. The CDR3 bases are TGTGCCAGCAGCCAACCATCGGTAGGCACCGGGGAGCTGTTTTTT. Translation gives CASSQPSVGTGELFF.

The chain carries TRBV4-3 and TRBJ2-1; TRBD2 aligns across 7 bases. CDR3 size: 16 residues. Losses at the gene ends were 1 base for V and 5 bases for J; bases not matched to a gene: 8. Per the germline V gene, CDR1 is LGHNA and CDR2 is YSLEER. The CDR3 protein is CASSQGASGTHNEQFF. The CDR3 coding sequence is TGCGCCAGCAGCCAAGGGGCTAGCGGCACACACAATGAGCAGTTCTTC.

The chain combines TRBV7-2 with TRBJ1-1; D ambiguous. This CDR3 is 12 amino acids long. V was clipped by 3 bases and J by 0 bases, with 2 bases between them. Germline lookup yields CDR1 SGHTA and CDR2 FQGNSA. CDR3 bases: TGTGCCAGCAGCTTCTTGAACACTGAAGCTTTCTTT. This translates into CASSFLNTEAFF.

The chain combines TRBV6-5 with TRBJ2-2, with D perhaps matching TRBD1 (6 bases). Germline assignment: CDR1 MNHEY and CDR2 SVGAGI. There are 13 residues in the CDR3. V shed 7 bases and J shed 6 bases, with 12 bases lying between them. In DNA form, the CDR3 reads TGTGCCAGCAATCAACAGGGTTCCGGGGAGCTGTTTTTT. Encoded protein: CASNQQGSGELFF.

This chain connects TRBV5-8 to TRBJ2-3; D is possibly TRBD1 (6 bases). V gave up 4 bases and J gave up 6 bases, with 12 bases separating them. The CDR3 contains 13 residues. CDR1 is SGHTS, CDR2 YDEGEE, per germline. CDR3: CASSGRQVDTQYF. The CDR3 DNA follows: TGTGCCAGCAGCGGACGACAGGTGGATACGCAGTATTTT.

This chain connects TRBV5-1 to TRBJ1-6; the D is unclear. V lost 0 bases to trimming and J lost 5 bases, with 9 bases between them. Germline V gene sequence: CDR1 SGHRS, CDR2 YFSETQ. The CDR3 covers 15 residues. CDR3 nucleotides: TGCGCCAGCAGCTTGGATGGCAGCAATAATTCACCCCTCCACTTT. Its protein product is CASSLDGSNNSPLHF.

This chain uses TRBV6-6 with TRBJ2-7; 11 nucleotides match TRBD2. Trimming cost V 4 bases and J 4 bases; bases outside gene matches: 3. Germline values: CDR1 MNHNY, CDR2 SVGAGI (reference sequence). This CDR3 comprises 14 residues. The CDR3 spells CASSFSGGVYEQYF. The CDR3 DNA reads TGTGCCAGCAGTTTTAGCGGGGGGGTATACGAGCAGTACTTC.

The chain employs TRBV19 and TRBJ2-7; a weak D match, TRBD1 (6 bases). CDR3 length equals 14 residues. Per the germline V gene, CDR1 is LNHDA and CDR2 is SQIVND (reference sequence). V lost 9 bases to trimming and J lost 6 bases, with 21 bases between them. CDR3 sequence reads: CASSKIFTGLEQYF. As DNA, the CDR3 is TGTGCCAGCTCTAAAATTTTTACAGGGCTCGAGCAGTACTTC.

V is TRBV19 and J is TRBJ2-4; 7 positions match TRBD2. The CDR3 is made up of 18 amino acids. Germline CDR1 and CDR2: LNHDA and SQIVND (reference sequence). J gave up 1 base and V 3 bases, and 12 bases lay outside the gene matches. The CDR3 bases are TGTGCCAGTAGTATCCGGGTGATGGGGGAGGGGGCCAAAAACATTCAGTACTTC. As protein: CASSIRVMGEGAKNIQYF.

This clone showed up just once. CDR3 DNA sequence: TGTGCCAGCAGCCTTGACAGGGGCAGCAATGAGCAGTTCTTC. Translating gives CASSLDRGSNEQFF. The chain combines TRBV7-2 with TRBJ2-1; 8 bases are shared with TRBD1. V lost 5 bases and J lost 6; bases outside the gene matches: 6. The CDR3 is 14 amino acids. Germline CDR1 is SGHTA and CDR2 is FQGNSA.

This clone was detected once. The chain joins TRBV4-2 to TRBJ2-3; D may be TRBD1 (5 bases). The CDR3 spans 17 residues. V was shortened by 0 bases and J by 1 base, with 14 bases between the two germline ends. Germline V gene lookup returns CDR1 LGHNA and CDR2 YNFKEQ. CDR3 region: CASSQDLHLGGTDTQYF. CDR3 nucleotide sequence: TGTGCCAGCAGCCAAGATTTACACTTAGGGGGCACAGATACGCAGTATTTT.

The V and J genes are TRBV5-5 and TRBJ1-1; a weak D match, TRBD1 (6 bases). Trimming cost V 3 bases and J 2 bases, with 17 bases left between them. The CDR3 covers 16 residues. In germline, CDR1 is SGHKS, CDR2 YYEKEE (reference sequence). CDR3 sequence: CASSWGRGGRNTEAFF. CDR3 sequence (DNA): TGTGCCAGCAGCTGGGGCAGGGGTGGGCGCAACACTGAAGCTTTCTTT.